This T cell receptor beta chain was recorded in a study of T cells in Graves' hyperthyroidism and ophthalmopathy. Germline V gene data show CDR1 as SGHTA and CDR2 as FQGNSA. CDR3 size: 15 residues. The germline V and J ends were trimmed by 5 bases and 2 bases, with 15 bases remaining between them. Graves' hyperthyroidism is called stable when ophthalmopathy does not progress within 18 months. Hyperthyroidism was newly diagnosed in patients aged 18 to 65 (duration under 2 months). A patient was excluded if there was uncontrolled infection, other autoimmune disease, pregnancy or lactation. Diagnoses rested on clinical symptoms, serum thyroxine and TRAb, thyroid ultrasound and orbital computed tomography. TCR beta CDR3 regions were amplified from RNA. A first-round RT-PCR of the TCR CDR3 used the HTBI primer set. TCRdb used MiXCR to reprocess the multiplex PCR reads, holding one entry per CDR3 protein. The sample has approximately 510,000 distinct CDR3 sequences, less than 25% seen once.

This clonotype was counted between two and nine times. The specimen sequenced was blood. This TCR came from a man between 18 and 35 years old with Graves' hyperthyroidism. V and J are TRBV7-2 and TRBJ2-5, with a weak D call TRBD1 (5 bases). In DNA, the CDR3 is TGTGCCAGCAGCCCCCAGACCCGGACACAAGAGACCCAGTACTTC. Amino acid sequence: CASSPQTRTQETQYF.